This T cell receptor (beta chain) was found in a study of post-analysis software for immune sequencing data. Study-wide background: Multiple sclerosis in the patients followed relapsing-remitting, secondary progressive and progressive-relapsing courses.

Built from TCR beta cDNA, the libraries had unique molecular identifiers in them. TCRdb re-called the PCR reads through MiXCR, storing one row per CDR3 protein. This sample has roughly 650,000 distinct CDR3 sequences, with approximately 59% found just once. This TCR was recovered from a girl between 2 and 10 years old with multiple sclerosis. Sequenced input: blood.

In DNA, the CDR3 is TGTGCCAGCAGACAGCTTGCGATGAACACTGAAGCTTTCTTT. Translated: CASRQLAMNTEAFF. The J gene is TRBJ1-1, the V gene TRBV6-5; D is unclear. The CDR3 totals 14 residues. Trimming pared 6 bases from V and 0 bases from J, leaving 11 bases between. Per the germline V gene, CDR1 is MNHEY and CDR2 is SVGAGI.